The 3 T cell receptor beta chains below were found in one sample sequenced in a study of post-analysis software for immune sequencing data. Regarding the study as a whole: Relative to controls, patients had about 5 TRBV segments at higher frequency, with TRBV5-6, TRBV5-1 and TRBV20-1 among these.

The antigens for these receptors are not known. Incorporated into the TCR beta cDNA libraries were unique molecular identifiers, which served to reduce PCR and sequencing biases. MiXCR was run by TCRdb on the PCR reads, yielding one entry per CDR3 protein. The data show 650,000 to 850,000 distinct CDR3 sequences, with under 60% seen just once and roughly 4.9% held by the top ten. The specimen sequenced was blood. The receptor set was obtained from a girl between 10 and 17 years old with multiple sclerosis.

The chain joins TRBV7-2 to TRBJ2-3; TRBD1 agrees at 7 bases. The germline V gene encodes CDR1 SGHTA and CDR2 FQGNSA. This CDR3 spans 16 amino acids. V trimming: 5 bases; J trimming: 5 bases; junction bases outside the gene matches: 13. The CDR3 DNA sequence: TGTGCCAGCAGCCAATCGGGACAGTTAGCAGTAGATACGCAGTATTTT. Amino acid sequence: CASSQSGQLAVDTQYF.

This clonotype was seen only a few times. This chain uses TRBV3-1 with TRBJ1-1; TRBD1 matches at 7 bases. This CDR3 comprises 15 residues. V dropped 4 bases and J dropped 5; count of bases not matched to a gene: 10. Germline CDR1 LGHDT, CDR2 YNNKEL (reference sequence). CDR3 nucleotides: TGTGCCAGCAGCCTCAACAGACAGGGTCGGACTGAAGCTTTCTTT. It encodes CASSLNRQGRTEAFF.

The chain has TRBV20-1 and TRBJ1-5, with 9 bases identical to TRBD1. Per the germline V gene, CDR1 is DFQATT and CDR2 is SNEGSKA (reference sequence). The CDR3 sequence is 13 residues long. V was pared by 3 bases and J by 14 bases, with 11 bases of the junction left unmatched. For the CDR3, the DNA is TGCAGTGCTAGCCGGACAGGGGAGGACTACGAGCATTTT. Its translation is CSASRTGEDYEHF.